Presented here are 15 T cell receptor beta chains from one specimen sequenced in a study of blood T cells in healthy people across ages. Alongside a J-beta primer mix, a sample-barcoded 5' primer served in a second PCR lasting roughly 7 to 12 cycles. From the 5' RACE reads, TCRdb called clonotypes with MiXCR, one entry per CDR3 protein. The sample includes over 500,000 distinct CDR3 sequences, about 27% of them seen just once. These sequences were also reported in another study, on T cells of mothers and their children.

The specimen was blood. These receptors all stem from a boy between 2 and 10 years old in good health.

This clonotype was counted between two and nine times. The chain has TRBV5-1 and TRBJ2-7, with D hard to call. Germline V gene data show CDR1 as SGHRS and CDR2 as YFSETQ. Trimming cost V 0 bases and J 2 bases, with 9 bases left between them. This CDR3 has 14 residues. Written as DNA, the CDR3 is TGCGCCAGCAGCTTGGAGCCAAGAACCTACGAGCAGTACTTC. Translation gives CASSLEPRTYEQYF.

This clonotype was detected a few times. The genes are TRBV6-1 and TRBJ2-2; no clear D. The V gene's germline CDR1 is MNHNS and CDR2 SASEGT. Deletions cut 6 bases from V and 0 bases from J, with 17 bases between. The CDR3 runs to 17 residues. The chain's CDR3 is CASSAGRRLPNTGELFF. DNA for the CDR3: TGTGCCAGCAGCGCCGGGCGGAGACTCCCGAACACCGGGGAGCTGTTTTTT.

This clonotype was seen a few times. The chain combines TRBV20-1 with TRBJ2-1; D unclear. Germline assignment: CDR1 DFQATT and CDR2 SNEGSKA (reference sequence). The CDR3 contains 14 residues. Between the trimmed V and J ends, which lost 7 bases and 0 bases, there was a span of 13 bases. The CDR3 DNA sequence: TGCAGTGGAGTCGGTACGAGCTCCTACAATGAGCAGTTCTTC. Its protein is CSGVGTSSYNEQFF.

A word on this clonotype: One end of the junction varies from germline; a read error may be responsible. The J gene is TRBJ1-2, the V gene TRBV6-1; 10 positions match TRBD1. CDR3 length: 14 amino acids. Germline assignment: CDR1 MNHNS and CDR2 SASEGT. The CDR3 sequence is CAGSSDRGLNGYTF. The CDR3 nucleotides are TGTGCCGGCAGTTCCGACAGGGGGCTGAATGGCTACACCTTC.

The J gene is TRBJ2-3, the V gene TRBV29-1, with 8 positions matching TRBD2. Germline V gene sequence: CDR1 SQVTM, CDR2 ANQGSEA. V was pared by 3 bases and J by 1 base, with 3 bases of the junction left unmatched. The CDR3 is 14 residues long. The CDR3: CSVEAGGGTDTQYF. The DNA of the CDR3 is TGCAGCGTTGAGGCGGGGGGCGGCACAGATACGCAGTATTTT.

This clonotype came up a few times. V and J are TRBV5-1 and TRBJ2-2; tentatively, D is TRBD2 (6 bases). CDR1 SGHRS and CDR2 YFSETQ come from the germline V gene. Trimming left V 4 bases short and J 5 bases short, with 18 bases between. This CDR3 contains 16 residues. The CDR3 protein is CASSQTGTLLTGELFF. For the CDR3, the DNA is TGCGCCAGCAGCCAAACCGGGACTTTACTTACCGGGGAGCTGTTTTTT.

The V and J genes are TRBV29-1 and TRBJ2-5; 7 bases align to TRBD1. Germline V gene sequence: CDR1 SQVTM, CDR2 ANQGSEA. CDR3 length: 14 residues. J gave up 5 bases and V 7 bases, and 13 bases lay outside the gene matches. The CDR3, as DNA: TGCAGCGCGACAGGGTTCAGTTTGTCCGAGACCCAGTACTTC. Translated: CSATGFSLSETQYF. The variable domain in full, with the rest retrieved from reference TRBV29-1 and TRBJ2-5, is SAVISQKPSRDICQRGTSLTIQCQVDSQVTMMFWYRQQPGQSLTLIATANQGSEATYESGFVIDKFPISRPNLTFSTLTVSNMSPEDSSIYLCSATGFSLSETQYFGPGTRLLVL.

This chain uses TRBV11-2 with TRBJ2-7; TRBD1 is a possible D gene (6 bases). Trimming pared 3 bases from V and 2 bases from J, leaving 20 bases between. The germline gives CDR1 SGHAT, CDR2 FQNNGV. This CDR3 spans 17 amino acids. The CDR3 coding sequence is TGTGCCAGCAGCTTCCGGAGACAGGCCGGATTCCCCTACGAGCAGTACTTC. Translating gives CASSFRRQAGFPYEQYF.

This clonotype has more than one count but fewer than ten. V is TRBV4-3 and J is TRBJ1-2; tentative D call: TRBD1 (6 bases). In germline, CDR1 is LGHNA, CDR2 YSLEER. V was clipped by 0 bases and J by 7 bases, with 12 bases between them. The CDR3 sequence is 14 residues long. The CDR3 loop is CASSQERGAAGYTF. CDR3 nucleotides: TGCGCCAGCAGCCAAGAACGGGGGGCTGCTGGCTACACCTTC.

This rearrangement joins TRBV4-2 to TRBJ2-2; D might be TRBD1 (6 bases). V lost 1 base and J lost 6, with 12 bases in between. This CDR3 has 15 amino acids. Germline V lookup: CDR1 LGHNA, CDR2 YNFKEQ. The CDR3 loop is CASSQATGSPGELFF. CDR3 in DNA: TGTGCCAGCAGCCAAGCTACAGGGTCCCCCGGGGAGCTGTTTTTT.

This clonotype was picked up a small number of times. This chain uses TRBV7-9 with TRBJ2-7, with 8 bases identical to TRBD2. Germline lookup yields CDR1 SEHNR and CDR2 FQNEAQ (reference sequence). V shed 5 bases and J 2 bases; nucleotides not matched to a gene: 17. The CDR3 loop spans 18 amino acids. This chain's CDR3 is CASSPEGGGLGEAYEQYF. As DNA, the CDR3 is TGTGCCAGCAGCCCCGAGGGGGGGGGACTAGGAGAAGCCTACGAGCAGTACTTC. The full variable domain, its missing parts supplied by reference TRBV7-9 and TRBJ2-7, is DTGVSQNPRHKITKRGQNVTFRCDPISEHNRLYWYRQTLGQGPEFLTYFQNEAQLEKSRLLSDRFSAERPKGSFSTLEIQRTEQGDSAMYLCASSPEGGGLGEAYEQYFGPGTRLTVT.

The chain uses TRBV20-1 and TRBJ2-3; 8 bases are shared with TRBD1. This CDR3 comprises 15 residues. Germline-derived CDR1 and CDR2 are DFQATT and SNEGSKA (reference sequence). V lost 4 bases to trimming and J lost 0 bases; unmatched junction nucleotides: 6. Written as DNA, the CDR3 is TGCAGTGCTATAAGGACAGGGTATAGCACAGATACGCAGTATTTT. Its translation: CSAIRTGYSTDTQYF.

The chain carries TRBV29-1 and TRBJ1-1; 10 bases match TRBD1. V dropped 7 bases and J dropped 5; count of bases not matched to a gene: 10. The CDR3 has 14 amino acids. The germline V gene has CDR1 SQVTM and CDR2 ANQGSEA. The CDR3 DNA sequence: TGCAGCGCCCTGGACAGGGGGGCAGGAACTGAAGCTTTCTTT. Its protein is CSALDRGAGTEAFF.

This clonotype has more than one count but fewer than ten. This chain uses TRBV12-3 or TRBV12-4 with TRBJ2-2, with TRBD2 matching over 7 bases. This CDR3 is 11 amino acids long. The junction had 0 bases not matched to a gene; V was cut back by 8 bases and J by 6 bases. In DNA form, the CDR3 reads TGTGCCAGCGCGGGGGCCGGGGAGCTGTTTTTT. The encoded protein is CASAGAGELFF.

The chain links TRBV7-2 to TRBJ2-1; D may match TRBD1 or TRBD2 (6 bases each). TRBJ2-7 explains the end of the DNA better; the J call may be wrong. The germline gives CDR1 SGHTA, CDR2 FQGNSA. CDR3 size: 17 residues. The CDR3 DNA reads TGTGCCAGCAGCTCTGCGCGTGATCGGGGGCCTACCTACGAGCAGTACTTC. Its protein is CASSSARDRGPTYEQYF.